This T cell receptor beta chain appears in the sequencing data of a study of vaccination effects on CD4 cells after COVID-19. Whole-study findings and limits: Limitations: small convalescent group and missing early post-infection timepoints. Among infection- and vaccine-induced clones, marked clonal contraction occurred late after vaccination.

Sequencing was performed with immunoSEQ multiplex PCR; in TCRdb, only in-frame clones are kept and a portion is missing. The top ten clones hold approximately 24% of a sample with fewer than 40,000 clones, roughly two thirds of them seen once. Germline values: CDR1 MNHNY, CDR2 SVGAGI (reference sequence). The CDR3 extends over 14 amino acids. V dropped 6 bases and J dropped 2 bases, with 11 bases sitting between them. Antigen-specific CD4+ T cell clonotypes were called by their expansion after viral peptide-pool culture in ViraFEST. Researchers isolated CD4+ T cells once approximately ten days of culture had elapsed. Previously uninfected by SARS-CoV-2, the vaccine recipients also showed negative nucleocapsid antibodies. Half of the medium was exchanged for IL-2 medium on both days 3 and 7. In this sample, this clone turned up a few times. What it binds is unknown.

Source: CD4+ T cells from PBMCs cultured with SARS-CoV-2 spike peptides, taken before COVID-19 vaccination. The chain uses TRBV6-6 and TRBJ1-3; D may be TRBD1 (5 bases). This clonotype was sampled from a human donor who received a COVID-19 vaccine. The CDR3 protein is CASSLGGAGNTIYF. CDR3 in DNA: TGTGCCAGCAGCCTGGGGGGAGCTGGAAACACCATATATTTT.